The sequence of this T cell receptor beta chain was determined in a study of blood T cell repertoires in COVID-19. Study at large: The cDNA or gDNA used as material had been derived from T cells, B-cell-depleted T cells, or PBMCs.

The trim removed 1 base at V and 4 bases at J, leaving 11 bases unmatched. CDR3 length: 18 amino acids. Germline V gene data show CDR1 as SGHNT and CDR2 as YENEEA. The assay was immunoSEQ multiplex PCR, and TCRdb's table has in-frame clones only and misses some. This sample has some 310,000 clones, with around 86% found just once. This clone came up once. The origin of this receptor is a man aged 45-60 years with active or convalescent COVID-19. The sample consisted of peripheral blood. The chain couples TRBV11-3 to TRBJ2-2; 8 bases match TRBD1. DNA for the CDR3: TGTGCCAGCAGCTTAGGGCCTCCCGGACAGGGTCCCACCGGGGAGCTGTTTTTT. Its translation: CASSLGPPGQGPTGELFF. The entire variable domain, with the rest obtained from reference TRBV11-3 and TRBJ2-2, is as follows: EAGVVQSPRYKIIEKKQPVAFWCNPISGHNTLYWYLQNLGQGPELLIRYENEEAVDDSQLPKDRFSAERLKGVDSTLKIQPAELGDSAVYLCASSLGPPGQGPTGELFFGEGSRLTVL.